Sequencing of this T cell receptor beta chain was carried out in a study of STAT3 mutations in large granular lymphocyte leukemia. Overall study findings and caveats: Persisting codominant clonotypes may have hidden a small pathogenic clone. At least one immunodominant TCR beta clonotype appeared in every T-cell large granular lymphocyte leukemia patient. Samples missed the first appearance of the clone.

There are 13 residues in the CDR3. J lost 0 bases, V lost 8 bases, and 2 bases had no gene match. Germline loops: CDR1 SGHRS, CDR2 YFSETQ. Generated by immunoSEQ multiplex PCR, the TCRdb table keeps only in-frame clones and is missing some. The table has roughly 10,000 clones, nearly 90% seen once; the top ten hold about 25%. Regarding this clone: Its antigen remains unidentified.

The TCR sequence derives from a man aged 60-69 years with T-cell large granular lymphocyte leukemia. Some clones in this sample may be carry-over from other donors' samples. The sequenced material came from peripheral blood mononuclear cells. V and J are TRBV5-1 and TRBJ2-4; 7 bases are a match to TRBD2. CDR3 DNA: TGCGCCAGTTCGGGGGGAGCCAAAAACATTCAGTACTTC. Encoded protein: CASSGGAKNIQYF. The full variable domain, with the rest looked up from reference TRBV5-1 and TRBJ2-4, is KAGVTQTPRYLIKTRGQQVTLSCSPISGHRSVSWYQQTPGQGLQFLFEYFSETQRNKGNFPGRFSGRQFSNSRSEMNVSTLELGDSALYLCASSGGAKNIQYFGAGTRLSVL.